This T cell receptor (beta chain) was retrieved from a study of T-cell memory formation after mild COVID-19. The CDR3 loop spans 15 amino acids. In germline, CDR1 is LGHNA, CDR2 YNFKEQ. Trimming shortened V by 6 bases and J by 0 bases, and 12 bases separated the two germline ends. On this clonotype itself: Its antigen is unknown.

Findings of the study overall: Contracting CD4+ clones sat mainly in CM and EM; CD8+ in EMRA.

One entry per CDR3 protein, called by TCRdb with MiXCR from the 5' RACE reads. This sample has 35,000 to 50,000 distinct CDR3 sequences, with approximately 9.7% found just once. The TCR comes from an adult woman who had mild COVID-19 (a few samples of this study predate the infection). Cell type and time point are not known. Material: PBMCs or a T cell subset sorted from them (not recorded which). This chain uses TRBV4-2 with TRBJ1-3; no firm D call. CDR3 sequence: CASSLQESSGNTIYF. The CDR3 DNA follows: TGTGCCAGCAGTCTTCAGGAGAGCTCTGGAAACACCATATATTTT.